The sequence of this T cell receptor (beta chain) was determined in a study of cytomegalovirus exposure and HLA in healthy donors. Trimming shortened V by 2 bases and J by 1 base, and 5 bases separated the two germline ends. The CDR3 length is 14 residues. The germline V gene has CDR1 SNHLY and CDR2 FYNNEI. The PCR employed 60 Vbeta primers together with 13 Jbeta primers. Libraries were prepared by immunoSEQ multiplex PCR; TCRdb keeps only in-frame clonotypes and omits some of them. Seen here are about 110,000 clones, around 67% observed once, and the top ten hold 11% to 15%. The material sequenced was PBMCs. The gene calls are TRBV2 and TRBJ2-2; D is unresolved. This receptor was identified in a middle-aged woman in good health and CMV-seropositive. The CDR3 here is CASSELRNTGELFF. The CDR3 DNA is TGTGCCAGCAGTGAACTTAGGAACACCGGGGAGCTGTTTTTT.